This T cell receptor (beta chain) was profiled in a study of shared clonotypes between healthy human individuals. Study-wide results and caveats: Memory subsets generally showed smaller estimated richness than naive subsets did.

CDR1 and CDR2 (germline): PRHDT, FYEKMQ (reference sequence). This CDR3 is 15 amino acids long. The V and J ends lost 0 bases and 8 bases respectively, with 16 bases between them. As defined, naive CD8 cells were CD45RO-negative and positively selected for CCR7, with terminally differentiated effector memory CD45RA+ cells excluded. As to this clone: Its specificity is unknown.

The protocol was immunoSEQ multiplex PCR, while the TCRdb copy is restricted to in-frame clones and leaves out a portion. Among about 2.1 million clones listed, approximately 94% were seen once. The origin of this receptor is a young man in good health. Some clones in this sample may be carry-over from other donors' samples. The J gene is TRBJ1-1, the V gene TRBV13; D might be TRBD1 (5 bases). The sample consisted of naive CD8+ T cells from PBMCs. The CDR3 sequence is CASSLGSGVPEEAFF. CDR3 sequence (DNA): TGTGCCAGCAGCTTAGGCTCGGGGGTCCCCGAAGAAGCTTTCTTT.